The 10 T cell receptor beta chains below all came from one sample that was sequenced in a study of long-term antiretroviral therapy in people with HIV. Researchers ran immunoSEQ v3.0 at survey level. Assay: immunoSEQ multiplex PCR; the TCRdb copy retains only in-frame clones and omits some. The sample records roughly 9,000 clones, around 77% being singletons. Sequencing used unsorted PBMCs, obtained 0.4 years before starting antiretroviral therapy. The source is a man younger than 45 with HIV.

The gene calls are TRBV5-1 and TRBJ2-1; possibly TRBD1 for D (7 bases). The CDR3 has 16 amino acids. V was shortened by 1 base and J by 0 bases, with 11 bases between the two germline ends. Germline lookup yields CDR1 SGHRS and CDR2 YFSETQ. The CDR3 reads CASSLWGDSSYNEQFF. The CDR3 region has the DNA TGCGCCAGCAGCTTGTGGGGGGACAGCTCCTACAATGAGCAGTTCTTC.

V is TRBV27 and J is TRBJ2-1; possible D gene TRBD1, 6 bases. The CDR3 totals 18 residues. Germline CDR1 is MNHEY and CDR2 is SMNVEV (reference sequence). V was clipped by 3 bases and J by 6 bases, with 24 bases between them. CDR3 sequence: CASSFVRAGADAANEQFF. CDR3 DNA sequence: TGTGCCAGCAGTTTCGTCCGAGCAGGGGCCGATGCGGCCAATGAGCAGTTCTTC.

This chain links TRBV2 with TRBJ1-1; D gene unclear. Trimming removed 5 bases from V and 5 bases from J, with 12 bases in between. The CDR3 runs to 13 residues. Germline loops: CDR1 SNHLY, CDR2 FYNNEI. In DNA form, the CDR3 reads TGTGCCAGCAGTTTACGGGTGCGGACTGAAGCTTTCTTT. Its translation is CASSLRVRTEAFF.

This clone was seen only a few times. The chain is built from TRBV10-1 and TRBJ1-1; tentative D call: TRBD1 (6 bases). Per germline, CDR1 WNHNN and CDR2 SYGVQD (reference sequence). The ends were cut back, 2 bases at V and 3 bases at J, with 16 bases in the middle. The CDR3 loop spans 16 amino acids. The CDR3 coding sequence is TGCGCCAGCAGTGAGGGTAGGGGAGGGGGATACACTGAAGCTTTCTTT. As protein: CASSEGRGGGYTEAFF.

The CDR3, as DNA: TGTGCCAGCAGCCCCGGGAGCTCCTATAATTCACCCCTCCACTTT. Translation: CASSPGSSYNSPLHF. This chain connects TRBV9 to TRBJ1-6; unclear D gene. Germline CDR1 reads SGDLS; CDR2 reads YYNGEE. The germline V and J ends were trimmed by 4 bases and 0 bases, with 8 bases remaining between them. The CDR3 runs to 15 residues.

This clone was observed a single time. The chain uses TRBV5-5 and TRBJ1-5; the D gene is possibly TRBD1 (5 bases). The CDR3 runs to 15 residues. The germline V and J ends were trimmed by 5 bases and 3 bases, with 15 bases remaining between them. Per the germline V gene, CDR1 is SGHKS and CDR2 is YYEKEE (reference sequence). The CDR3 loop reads CASSSLGDHNQPQHF. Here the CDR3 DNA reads TGTGCCAGCAGTTCTCTGGGGGACCACAATCAGCCCCAGCATTTT.

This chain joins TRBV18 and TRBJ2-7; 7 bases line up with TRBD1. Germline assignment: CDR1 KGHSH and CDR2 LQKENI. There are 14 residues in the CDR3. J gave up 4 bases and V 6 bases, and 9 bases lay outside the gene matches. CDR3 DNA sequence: TGTGCCAGCTCGTCACTTGACAGGGCTTACGAGCAGTACTTC. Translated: CASSSLDRAYEQYF.

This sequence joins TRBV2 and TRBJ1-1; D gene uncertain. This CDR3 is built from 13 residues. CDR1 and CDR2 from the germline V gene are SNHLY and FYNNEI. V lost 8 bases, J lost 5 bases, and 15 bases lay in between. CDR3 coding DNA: TGTGCCAGCCAGAGATCTCTGGTAACTGAAGCTTTCTTT. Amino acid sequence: CASQRSLVTEAFF.

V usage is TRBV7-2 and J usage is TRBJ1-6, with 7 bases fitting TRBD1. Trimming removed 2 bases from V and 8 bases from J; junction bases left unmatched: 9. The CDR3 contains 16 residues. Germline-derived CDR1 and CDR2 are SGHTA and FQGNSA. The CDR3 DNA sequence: TGTGCCAGCAGCTTACGAGGGGACAGATCTTATTCACCCCTCCACTTT. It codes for CASSLRGDRSYSPLHF.

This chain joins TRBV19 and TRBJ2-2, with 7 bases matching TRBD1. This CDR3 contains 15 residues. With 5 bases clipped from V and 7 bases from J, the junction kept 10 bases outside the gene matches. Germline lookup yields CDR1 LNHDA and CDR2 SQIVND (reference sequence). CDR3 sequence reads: CASSPTGVEDGELFF. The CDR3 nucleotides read TGTGCCAGTAGTCCCACAGGGGTGGAGGACGGGGAGCTGTTTTTT.